The present TCR beta chain was sequenced within a study of OX40 agonist ivuxolimab in advanced cancers. The wider study: Cancers in dose escalation were hepatocellular, melanoma, renal cell and head and neck. Points from the study as a whole: Expanded clones tended on average to be more numerous among CD8+ T cells than CD4+.

Note on this clone: Its target is unknown.

Profiling relied on immunoSEQ multiplex PCR, and the TCRdb table lists in-frame clones only, not all of them. The sample lists over 25,000 clones; around 90% were seen once. Looked up from germline, CDR1 is LNHDA and CDR2 is SQIVND (reference sequence). V lost 3 bases, J lost 4 bases, and 10 bases lay in between. The CDR3 is made up of 13 amino acids. This chain uses TRBV19 with TRBJ2-7; D might be TRBD1 or TRBD2, each matching 6 bases. Sequenced material: CD4+ or CD8+ T cells sorted from blood, taken in a trial of the OX40 agonist ivuxolimab. This receptor was taken from an adult with an advanced solid tumor such as melanoma, head and neck, liver or kidney cancer. The DNA for the CDR3 is TGTGCCAGTAGTATGGGGGGCGGGTACGAGCAGTACTTC. It encodes CASSMGGGYEQYF.